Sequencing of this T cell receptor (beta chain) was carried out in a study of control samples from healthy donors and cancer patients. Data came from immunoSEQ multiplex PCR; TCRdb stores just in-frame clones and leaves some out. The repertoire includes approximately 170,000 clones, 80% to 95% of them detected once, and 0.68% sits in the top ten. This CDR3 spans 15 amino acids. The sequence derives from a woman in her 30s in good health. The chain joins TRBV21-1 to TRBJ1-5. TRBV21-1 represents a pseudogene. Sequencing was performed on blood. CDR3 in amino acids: CASSGRGRSNQPQHF. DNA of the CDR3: TGTGCCAGCAGCGGACGGGGGCGTAGCAATCAGCCCCAGCATTTT.